The present TCR beta chain was sequenced within a study of identical twins. Study-wide results and caveats: Abundant beta clonotypes from cord blood had fewer insertions, unlike memory repertoires, which showed none.

This clonotype came up many times. As yet, its antigen is unknown. CDR3 size: 17 residues. The V and J ends lost 3 bases and 0 bases respectively, with 18 bases between them. Germline V gene lookup returns CDR1 DFQATT and CDR2 SNEGSKA (reference sequence). TCRdb passed the 5' RACE reads through MiXCR, listing each CDR3 protein once. The repertoire consists of about 690,000 distinct CDR3 sequences, with 5.5% to 7.5% occurring once and the leading ten covering 1.5% to 2%. The receptor was isolated from a man aged 18-30 years in good health. Sequenced sample: naive T cells sorted from blood. J is TRBJ1-5 and V is TRBV20-1; D perhaps matches TRBD1 (5 bases). The CDR3 here is CSAREARLGASNQPQHF. The CDR3 region has the DNA TGCAGTGCTAGGGAGGCGCGGCTTGGGGCTAGCAATCAGCCCCAGCATTTT.